This TCR beta chain is from a study of shared clonotypes between healthy human individuals. Study context: Each donor had three CD4 naive, three CD4 memory, two CD8 naive and one CD8 memory plate.

Germline CDR1 reads MNHNY; CDR2 reads SVGAGI (reference sequence). The CDR3 covers 12 residues. Notes on the study in general: The study drew on few donors, limiting represented genetic and exposure-history diversity. Between a handful of donors, naive CD4 clonotypes were shared at a level of about 5%.

To note about this clone: No antigen is known for it.

The method was immunoSEQ multiplex PCR; TCRdb's version includes in-frame clones alone and lacks a portion of them. The data show millions of clones, around 94% seen once. The donors were all Caucasian adults (living in Nashville, Tennessee). The chain has TRBV6-6 and TRBJ2-3; D not certain. The TCR comes from a man aged 18-30 years in good health. What was sequenced was naive CD4+ T cells sorted from blood. Subset here: CD45RA+ positively selected. In nucleotides, the CDR3 is TGTGCGGCCATTAAAGCGACAGATACGCAGTATTTT. It is translated as CAAIKATDTQYF.